This T cell receptor (beta chain) was retrieved from a study of identical twins. Germline lookup yields CDR1 SGHDT and CDR2 YYEEEE. The trim removed 2 bases at V and 3 bases at J, leaving 5 bases unmatched. The CDR3 contains 16 residues. TCRdb reprocessed the 5' RACE reads via MiXCR and lists one record per CDR3 protein. The table records under 900,000 distinct CDR3 sequences, 15% to 20% of them present only once. The same data also went into a second study, on T cells expressing NK-cell markers.

The sample was PBMCs. The receptor was isolated from a woman aged 18-30 years in good health. The genes are TRBV5-6 and TRBJ2-1, with 10 bases that match TRBD2. The CDR3 DNA reads as TGTGCCAGCAGCTTCGATCGGACTAGCGGCTACAATGAGCAGTTCTTC. It is translated as CASSFDRTSGYNEQFF. Variable domain in full (rest from reference TRBV5-6 and TRBJ2-1): DAGVTQSPTHLIKTRGQQVTLRCSPKSGHDTVSWYQQALGQGPQFIFQYYEEEERQRGNFPDRFSGHQFPNYSSELNVNALLLGDSALYLCASSFDRTSGYNEQFFGPGTRLTVL.